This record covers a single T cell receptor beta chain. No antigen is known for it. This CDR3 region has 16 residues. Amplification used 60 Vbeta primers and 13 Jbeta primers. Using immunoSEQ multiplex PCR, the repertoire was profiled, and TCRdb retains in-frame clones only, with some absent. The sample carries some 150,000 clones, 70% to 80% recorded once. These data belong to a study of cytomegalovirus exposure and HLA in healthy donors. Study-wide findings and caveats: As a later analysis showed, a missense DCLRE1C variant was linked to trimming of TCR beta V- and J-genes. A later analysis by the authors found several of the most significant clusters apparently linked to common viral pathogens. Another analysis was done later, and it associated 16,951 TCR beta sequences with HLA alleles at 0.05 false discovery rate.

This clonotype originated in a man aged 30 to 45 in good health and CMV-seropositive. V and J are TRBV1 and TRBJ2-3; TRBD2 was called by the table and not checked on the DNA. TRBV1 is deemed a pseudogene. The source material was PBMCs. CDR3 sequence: CTSSQVLAGGPDTQYF. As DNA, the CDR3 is TGCACCAGCAGCCAAGTACTAGCGGGTGGTCCAGATACGCAGTATTTT.